Listed below are T cell receptor beta chains from one sample, sequenced in a study of T cell responses to AZD1222 COVID-19 vaccine. This table comes from immunoSEQ multiplex PCR, and its TCRdb copy is limited to in-frame clones, with some not included. The data contain 150,000 or so clones, approximately 91% of them singletons. This specimen consisted of peripheral blood, obtained 28 days after the second AZD1222 dose. These receptors came from an adult who received the AZD1222 COVID-19 vaccine. CDR3s include the opening cysteine and the closing phenylalanine or tryptophan. A D gene is named only where the DNA matches it firmly. A clone size is listed for some rows: how often the clone was seen (once, few, many), or a class if it is expanded.

J: TRBJ2-5; D: .; size: .; V: TRBV4-1; DNA: TGCGCCAGCAGCCCCCGCGAGGGGGAGACCCACGAGACCCAGTACTTC; CDR3: CASSPREGETHETQYF
J: TRBJ2-2; D: TRBD2; size: .; V: TRBV18; DNA: TGTGCCAGCTCACCACTCCTAGCGGGCACCGGGGAGCTGTTTTTT; CDR3: CASSPLLAGTGELFF
J: TRBJ1-2; D: .; size: .; V: TRBV10-3; DNA: TGTGCCATCAGTAAGGGTCAGAATGGCTACACCTTC; CDR3: CAISKGQNGYTF
J: TRBJ1-1; D: .; size: .; V: TRBV5-1; DNA: TGCGCCAGCAGCTTGGCAGGAAGGGGCACTGAAGCTTTCTTT; CDR3: CASSLAGRGTEAFF
J: TRBJ2-1; D: TRBD2; size: once; V: TRBV6-2/TRBV6-3; DNA: TGTGCCAGCAGTTACCCCTCTCCCGGTAGCGGGAGCTCCTACAATGAGCAGTTCTTC; CDR3: CASSYPSPGSGSSYNEQFF
J: TRBJ1-1; D: .; size: .; V: TRBV2; DNA: TGTGCCAGCAGAAAATTGACAGTCATGAACACTGAAGCTTTCTTT; CDR3: CASRKLTVMNTEAFF
J: TRBJ2-1; D: .; size: .; V: TRBV2; DNA: TGTGCCAGCAGTGAAGGCTCAGCCTTTTCCTACAATGAGCAGTTCTTC; CDR3: CASSEGSAFSYNEQFF
J: TRBJ2-1; D: .; size: .; V: TRBV3-1/TRBV3-2; DNA: TGTGCCAGCAGCCAAGGTCCCCGCGCGCGCGGGCGGAGCAATGAGCAGTTCTTC; CDR3: CASSQGPRARGRSNEQFF
J: TRBJ1-2; D: .; size: .; V: TRBV2; DNA: TGTGCCAGCAGTGAGGGGGGCTACACCTTC; CDR3: CASSEGGYTF
J: TRBJ2-7; D: .; size: .; V: TRBV11-1; DNA: TGTGCCAGCAGCTTATCCGGACTGGGGATCGGGGAGCAGTACTTC; CDR3: CASSLSGLGIGEQYF
J: TRBJ2-1; D: .; size: .; V: TRBV6-5; DNA: TGTGCCAGCAGACCGACAGCTCGCTCCTACAATGAGCAGTTCTTC; CDR3: CASRPTARSYNEQFF
J: TRBJ2-2; D: TRBD2; size: .; V: TRBV19; DNA: TGTGCCAGTAGTACCCCGGGACTAGGGGGTTACGGGTCGAACACCGGGGAGCTGTTTTTT; CDR3: CASSTPGLGGYGSNTGELFF
J: TRBJ2-1; D: .; size: .; V: TRBV9; DNA: TGTGCCAGCAGCGCGGAGCACAGGACCTACAATGAGCAGTTCTTC; CDR3: CASSAEHRTYNEQFF
J: TRBJ2-4; D: .; size: .; V: TRBV19; DNA: TGTGCCAGTAGTTCCCCTGCGGGGACAGAACTCCTAGCCAAAAACATTCAGTACTTC; CDR3: CASSSPAGTELLAKNIQYF
J: TRBJ2-7; D: TRBD1; size: .; V: TRBV28; DNA: TGTGCCAGCAGTTTACTGGGACAGGGGACCTCCTACGAGCAGTACTTC; CDR3: CASSLLGQGTSYEQYF
J: TRBJ1-4; D: .; size: .; V: TRBV30; DNA: TGTGCCTGGACCCTCCCAGGGAGAGGTGAAAAACTGTTTTTT; CDR3: CAWTLPGRGEKLFF
J: TRBJ1-5; D: .; size: .; V: TRBV7-9; DNA: TGTGCCAGCAGCCCCCCCGGGGCCAATCAGCCCCAGCATTTT; CDR3: CASSPPGANQPQHF
J: TRBJ1-2; D: .; size: .; V: TRBV11-3; DNA: TGTGCCAGCAGCCAGGAGGGGTATGGCTACACCTTC; CDR3: CASSQEGYGYTF
J: TRBJ2-2; D: TRBD1; size: .; V: TRBV27; DNA: TGTGCCAGCAGCCGGACAGGTTTTAACACCGGGGAGCTGTTTTTT; CDR3: CASSRTGFNTGELFF
J: TRBJ1-1; D: .; size: .; V: TRBV30; DNA: TGTGCCCGCCCTAACAATTTAGAAGCTTTCTTT; CDR3: CARPNNLEAFF
J: TRBJ2-7; D: TRBD2; size: .; V: TRBV27; DNA: TGTGCCAGCAGTCCGGAACTAGCGGGAGGCCCCTACGAGCAGTACTTC; CDR3: CASSPELAGGPYEQYF
J: TRBJ1-1; D: TRBD1; size: .; V: TRBV19; DNA: TGTGCCAGTAGTCTAACCGGGACAGGGGGCGCCGTTGACACTGAAGCTTTCTTT; CDR3: CASSLTGTGGAVDTEAFF
J: TRBJ1-2; D: TRBD1; size: .; V: TRBV2; DNA: TGTGCCAGCAGGGCCCGGGACAGTTTGTTCGTTCGTGGCTACACCTTC; CDR3: CASRARDSLFVRGYTF
J: TRBJ1-4; D: .; size: .; V: TRBV20-1; DNA: TGCAGTGCTAGTTTCGGGGTGGATGAAAAACTGTTTTTT; CDR3: CSASFGVDEKLFF
J: TRBJ2-7; D: .; size: .; V: TRBV6-5; DNA: TGTCCCTCGGATCGGCTGACTAGCTCCTACGAGCAGTACTTC; CDR3: CPSDRLTSSYEQYF
J: TRBJ2-3; D: TRBD2; size: .; V: TRBV24-1; DNA: TGTGCCACCAGTGATTCCGTCCGGGAGGGGTTGACAGATACGCAGTATTTT; CDR3: CATSDSVREGLTDTQYF
J: TRBJ1-2; D: .; size: .; V: TRBV5-1; DNA: TGCGCCAGCAGCTTGTCGTTCTACGACGATGGCTACACCTTC; CDR3: CASSLSFYDDGYTF
J: TRBJ2-1; D: TRBD2; size: .; V: TRBV7-3; DNA: TGTGCCAGCAGCTTATTTGGCAGGGAGGGACTAGCGGGCTTCTACAATGAGCAGTTCTTC; CDR3: CASSLFGREGLAGFYNEQFF
J: TRBJ1-2; D: .; size: .; V: TRBV2; DNA: TGTGCCAGCAGCCCGGTGGGCAGGTATGGCTACACCTTC; CDR3: CASSPVGRYGYTF
J: TRBJ2-5; D: .; size: .; V: TRBV4-2; DNA: TGTGCCAGCAGCCTGGAGGGGGGCCCTAGCGTGGGGACCCAGTACTTC; CDR3: CASSLEGGPSVGTQYF
J: TRBJ2-7; D: .; size: .; V: TRBV28; DNA: TGTGCCAGCAGTTTATGGTCTGGGGTGGAGTACGGGCAGTACTTC; CDR3: CASSLWSGVEYGQYF
J: TRBJ2-1; D: TRBD2; size: .; V: TRBV6-2/TRBV6-3; DNA: TGTGCCAGCAGTTACTCTGGTAGCGGGAGAGTAAATGAGCAGTTCTTC; CDR3: CASSYSGSGRVNEQFF
J: TRBJ2-3; D: TRBD2; size: .; V: TRBV18; DNA: TGTGCCAGCTCAGGGACTAGCGGGAGTTTCTCGTTTTCGGCAGATACGCAGTATTTT; CDR3: CASSGTSGSFSFSADTQYF
J: TRBJ2-1; D: .; size: .; V: TRBV3-1/TRBV3-2; DNA: TGTGCCAGCAGCCCCGTGGGGTTCAGCTCCTACAATGAGCAGTTCTTC; CDR3: CASSPVGFSSYNEQFF
J: TRBJ2-7; D: .; size: .; V: TRBV19; DNA: TGTGCCAGTAGTCCCCCTGAAGCACCCTACGAGCAGTACTTC; CDR3: CASSPPEAPYEQYF
J: TRBJ2-7; D: .; size: once; V: TRBV29-1; DNA: TGCAGCGCCGTCCGGCCCTCCTACGAGCAGTACTTC; CDR3: CSAVRPSYEQYF
J: TRBJ1-1; D: .; size: .; V: TRBV18; DNA: TGTGCCAGCTCACTGACACCTACAGGTTCTTACACTGAAGCTTTCTTT; CDR3: CASSLTPTGSYTEAFF
J: TRBJ1-1; D: .; size: .; V: TRBV18; DNA: TGTGCCAGCTCCCACGACAGGAACACTGAAGCTTTCTTT; CDR3: CASSHDRNTEAFF
J: TRBJ1-2; D: .; size: .; V: TRBV21-1; DNA: TGTGCCAGCAGCCGGGGGAGGCGGGGAAAATCCTATGGCTACACCTTC; CDR3: CASSRGRRGKSYGYTF
J: TRBJ2-1; D: TRBD2; size: .; V: TRBV3-1/TRBV3-2; DNA: TGTGCCAGCGGTCAGACTAGCGGGCAGCAGTTCTTC; CDR3: CASGQTSGQQFF
J: TRBJ1-1; D: .; size: .; V: TRBV5-6; DNA: TGTGCCAGCAGCTGGGCGCCGGGCCAGAACACTGAAGCTTTCTTT; CDR3: CASSWAPGQNTEAFF
J: TRBJ2-1; D: .; size: .; V: TRBV10-1; DNA: TGCGCCAGCAGTGAGTCGAATAGTTCCCACCTGGGATATCACAATGAGCAGTTCTTC; CDR3: CASSESNSSHLGYHNEQFF